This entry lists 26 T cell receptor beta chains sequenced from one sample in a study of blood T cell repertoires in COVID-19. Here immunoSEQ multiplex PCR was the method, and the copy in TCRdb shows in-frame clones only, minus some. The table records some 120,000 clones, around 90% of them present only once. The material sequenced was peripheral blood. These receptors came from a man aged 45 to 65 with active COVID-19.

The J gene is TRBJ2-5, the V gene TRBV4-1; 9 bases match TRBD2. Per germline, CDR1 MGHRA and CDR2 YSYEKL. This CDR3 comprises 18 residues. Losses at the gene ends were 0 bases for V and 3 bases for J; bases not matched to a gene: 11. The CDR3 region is CASSQESRASGEKETQYF. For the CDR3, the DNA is TGCGCCAGCAGCCAAGAAAGTCGGGCTAGCGGGGAGAAAGAGACCCAGTACTTC.

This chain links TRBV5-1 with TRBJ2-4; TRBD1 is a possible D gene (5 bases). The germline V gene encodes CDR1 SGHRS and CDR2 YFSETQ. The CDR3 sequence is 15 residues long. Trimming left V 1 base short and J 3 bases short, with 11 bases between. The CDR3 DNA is TGCGCCAGCAGCTTGCATGGGCAGGGCAAAAACATTCAGTACTTC. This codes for CASSLHGQGKNIQYF.

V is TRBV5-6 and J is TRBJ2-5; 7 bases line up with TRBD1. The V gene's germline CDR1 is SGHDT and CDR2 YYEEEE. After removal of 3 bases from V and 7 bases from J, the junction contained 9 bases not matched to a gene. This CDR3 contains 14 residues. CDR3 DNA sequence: TGTGCCAGCAGCTATGAGGGACAGTCCATGACCCAGTACTTC. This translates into CASSYEGQSMTQYF.

Here the CDR3 reads CASSLGAGGPKDTQYF. The CDR3 DNA follows: TGCGCCAGCAGCCTTGGGGCGGGAGGGCCGAAAGATACGCAGTATTTT. The chain combines TRBV5-1 with TRBJ2-3; 9 positions match TRBD2. CDR1 is SGHRS, CDR2 YFSETQ, per germline. This CDR3 region has 16 residues. Trimming at V came to 4 bases and at J to 5 bases, leaving 11 bases not matched to a gene.

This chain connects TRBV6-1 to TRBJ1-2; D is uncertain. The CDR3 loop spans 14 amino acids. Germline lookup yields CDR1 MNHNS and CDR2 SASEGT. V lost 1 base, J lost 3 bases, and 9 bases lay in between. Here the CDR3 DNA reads TGTGCCAGCAGTGAAGAGTACCGGGACTATGGCTACACCTTC. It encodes CASSEEYRDYGYTF.

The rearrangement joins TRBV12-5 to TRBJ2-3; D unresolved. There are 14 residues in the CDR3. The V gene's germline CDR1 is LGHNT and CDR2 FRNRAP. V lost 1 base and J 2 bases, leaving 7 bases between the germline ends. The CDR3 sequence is CASGLGRNTDTQYF. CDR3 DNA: TGTGCTAGTGGTTTGGGGCGGAACACAGATACGCAGTATTTT.

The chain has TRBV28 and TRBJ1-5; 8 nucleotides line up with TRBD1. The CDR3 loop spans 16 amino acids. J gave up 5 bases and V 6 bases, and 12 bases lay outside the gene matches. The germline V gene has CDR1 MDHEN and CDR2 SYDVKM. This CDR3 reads CASRITSGGNYQPQHF. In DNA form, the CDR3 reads TGTGCCAGCAGGATAACTTCAGGGGGCAATTATCAGCCCCAGCATTTT.

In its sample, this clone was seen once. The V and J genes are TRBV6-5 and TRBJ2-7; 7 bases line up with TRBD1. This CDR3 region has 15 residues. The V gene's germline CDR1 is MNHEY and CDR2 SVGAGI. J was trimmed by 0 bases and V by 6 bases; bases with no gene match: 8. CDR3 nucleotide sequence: TGTGCCAGCAGACTGGGACAGACGAGCTCCTACGAGCAGTACTTC. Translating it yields CASRLGQTSSYEQYF.

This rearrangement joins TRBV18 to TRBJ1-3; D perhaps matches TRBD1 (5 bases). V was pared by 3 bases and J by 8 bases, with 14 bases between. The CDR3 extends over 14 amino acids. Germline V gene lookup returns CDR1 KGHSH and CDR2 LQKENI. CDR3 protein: CASSPTRQGDTIYF. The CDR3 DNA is TGTGCCAGCTCACCGACCAGGCAAGGGGACACCATATATTTT.

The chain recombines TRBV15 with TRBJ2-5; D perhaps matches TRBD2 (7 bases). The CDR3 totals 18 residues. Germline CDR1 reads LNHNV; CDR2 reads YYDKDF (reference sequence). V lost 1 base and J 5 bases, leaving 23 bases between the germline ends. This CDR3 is CATSRVGGWDTTRETQYF. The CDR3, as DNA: TGTGCCACCAGCAGAGTGGGAGGGTGGGACACCACGCGGGAGACCCAGTACTTC. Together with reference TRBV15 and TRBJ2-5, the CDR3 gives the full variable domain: DAMVIQNPRYQVTQFGKPVTLSCSQTLNHNVMYWYQQKSSQAPKLLFHYYDKDFNNEADTPDNFQSRRPNTSFCFLDIRSPGLGDTAMYLCATSRVGGWDTTRETQYFGPGTRLLVL.

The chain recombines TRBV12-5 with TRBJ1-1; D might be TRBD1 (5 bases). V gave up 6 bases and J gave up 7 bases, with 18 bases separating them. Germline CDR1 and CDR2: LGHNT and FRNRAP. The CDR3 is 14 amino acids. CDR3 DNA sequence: TGTGCTAGTGGATATACAGGTGTGAATTTTGAAGCTTTCTTT. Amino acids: CASGYTGVNFEAFF.

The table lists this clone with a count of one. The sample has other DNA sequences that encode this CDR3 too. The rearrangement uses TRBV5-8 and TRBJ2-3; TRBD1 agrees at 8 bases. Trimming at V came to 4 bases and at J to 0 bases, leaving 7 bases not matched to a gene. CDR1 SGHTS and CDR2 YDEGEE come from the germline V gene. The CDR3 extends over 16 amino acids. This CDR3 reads CASSPGQGLSTDTQYF. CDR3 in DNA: TGTGCCAGCAGCCCCGGACAGGGTCTCAGCACAGATACGCAGTATTTT.

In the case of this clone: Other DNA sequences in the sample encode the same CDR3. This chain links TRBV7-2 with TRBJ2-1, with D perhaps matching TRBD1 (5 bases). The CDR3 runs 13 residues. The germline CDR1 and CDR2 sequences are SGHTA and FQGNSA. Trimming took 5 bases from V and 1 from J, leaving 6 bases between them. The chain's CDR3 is CASSPGSYNEQFF. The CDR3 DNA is TGTGCCAGCAGCCCAGGGTCCTACAATGAGCAGTTCTTC.

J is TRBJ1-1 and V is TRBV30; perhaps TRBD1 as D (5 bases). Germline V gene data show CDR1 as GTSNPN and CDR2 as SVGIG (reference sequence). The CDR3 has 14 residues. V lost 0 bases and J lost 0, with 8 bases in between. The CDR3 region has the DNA TGTGCCTGGAGTGTAGTCAGGGTGAACACTGAAGCTTTCTTT. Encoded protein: CAWSVVRVNTEAFF.

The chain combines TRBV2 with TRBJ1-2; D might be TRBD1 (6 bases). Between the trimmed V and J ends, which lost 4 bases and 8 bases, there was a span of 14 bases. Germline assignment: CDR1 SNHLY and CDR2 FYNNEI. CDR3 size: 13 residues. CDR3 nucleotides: TGTGCCAGCAGTGGCAGGGGATTGGTAGGCTACACCTTC. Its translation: CASSGRGLVGYTF.

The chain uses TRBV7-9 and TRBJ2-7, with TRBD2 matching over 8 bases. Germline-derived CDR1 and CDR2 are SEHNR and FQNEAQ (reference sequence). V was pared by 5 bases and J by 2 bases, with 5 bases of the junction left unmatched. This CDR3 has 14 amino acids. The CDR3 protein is CASSPSGPTYEQYF. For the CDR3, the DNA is TGTGCCAGCAGCCCTAGCGGGCCTACCTACGAGCAGTACTTC.

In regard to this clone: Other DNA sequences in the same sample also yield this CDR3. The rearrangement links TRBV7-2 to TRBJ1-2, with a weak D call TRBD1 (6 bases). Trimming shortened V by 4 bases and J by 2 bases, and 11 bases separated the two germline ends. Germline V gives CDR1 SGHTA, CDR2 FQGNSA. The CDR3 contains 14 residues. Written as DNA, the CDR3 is TGTGCCAGCAGCTCTAGGACAGCAAACTATGGCTACACCTTC. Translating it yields CASSSRTANYGYTF. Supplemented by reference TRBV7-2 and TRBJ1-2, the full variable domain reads GAGVSQSPSNKVTEKGKDVELRCDPISGHTALYWYRQSLGQGLEFLIYFQGNSAPDKSGLPSDRFSAERTGGSVSTLTIQRTQQEDSAVYLCASSSRTANYGYTFGSGTRLTVV.

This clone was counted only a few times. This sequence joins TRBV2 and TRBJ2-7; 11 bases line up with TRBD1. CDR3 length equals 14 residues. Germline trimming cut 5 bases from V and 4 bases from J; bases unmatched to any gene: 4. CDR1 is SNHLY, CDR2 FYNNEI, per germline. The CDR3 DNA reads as TGTGCCAGCAGTTTGGGGACAGGGGGATACGAGCAGTACGTC. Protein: CASSLGTGGYEQYV.

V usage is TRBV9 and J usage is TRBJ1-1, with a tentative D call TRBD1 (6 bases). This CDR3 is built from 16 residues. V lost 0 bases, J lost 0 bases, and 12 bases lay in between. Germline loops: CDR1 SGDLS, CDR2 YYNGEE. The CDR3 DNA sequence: TGTGCCAGCAGCGTAGGTCAGGGGTTCATGAACACTGAAGCTTTCTTT. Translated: CASSVGQGFMNTEAFF.

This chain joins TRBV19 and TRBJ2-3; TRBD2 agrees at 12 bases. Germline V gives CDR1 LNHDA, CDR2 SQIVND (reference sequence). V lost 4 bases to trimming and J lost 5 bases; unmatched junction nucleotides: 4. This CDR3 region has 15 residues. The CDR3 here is CASSTSGGAVDTQYF. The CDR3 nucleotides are TGTGCCAGTAGTACTAGCGGGGGGGCCGTAGATACGCAGTATTTT. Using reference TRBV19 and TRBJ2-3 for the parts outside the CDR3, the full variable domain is DGGITQSPKYLFRKEGQNVTLSCEQNLNHDAMYWYRQDPGQGLRLIYYSQIVNDFQKGDIAEGYSVSREKKESFPLTVTSAQKNPTAFYLCASSTSGGAVDTQYFGPGTRLTVL.

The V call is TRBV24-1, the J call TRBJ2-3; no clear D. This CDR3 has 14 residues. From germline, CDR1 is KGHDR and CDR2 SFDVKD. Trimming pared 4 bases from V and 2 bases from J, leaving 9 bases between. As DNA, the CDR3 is TGTGCCACCAGTGACAGCGTTCCCACAGATACGCAGTATTTT. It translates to CATSDSVPTDTQYF.

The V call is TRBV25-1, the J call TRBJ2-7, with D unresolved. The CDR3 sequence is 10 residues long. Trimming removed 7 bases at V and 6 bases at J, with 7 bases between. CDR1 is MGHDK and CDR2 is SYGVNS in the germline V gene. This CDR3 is CASTPFEQYV. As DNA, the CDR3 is TGTGCCAGCACTCCCTTCGAGCAGTACGTC.

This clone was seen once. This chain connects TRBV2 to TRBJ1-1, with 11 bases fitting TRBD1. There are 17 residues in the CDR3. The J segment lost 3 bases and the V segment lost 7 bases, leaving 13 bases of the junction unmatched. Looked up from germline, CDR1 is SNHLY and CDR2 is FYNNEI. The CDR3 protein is CASIAGTGGYRDTEAFF. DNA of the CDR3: TGTGCCAGCATCGCCGGGACAGGGGGATATCGGGACACTGAAGCTTTCTTT.

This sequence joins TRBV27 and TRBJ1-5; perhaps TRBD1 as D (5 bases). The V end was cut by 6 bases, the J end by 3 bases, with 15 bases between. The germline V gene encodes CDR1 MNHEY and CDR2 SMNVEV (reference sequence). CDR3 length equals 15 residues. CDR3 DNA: TGTGCCAGCAGCCAATCGGAGGGGCCCAATCAGCCCCAGCATTTT. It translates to CASSQSEGPNQPQHF.

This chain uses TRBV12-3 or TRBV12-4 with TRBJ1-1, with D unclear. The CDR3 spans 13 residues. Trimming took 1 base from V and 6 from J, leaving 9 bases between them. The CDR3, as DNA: TGTGCCAGCAGTTTAGGCAGGTGGGCTGAAGCTTTCTTT. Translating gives CASSLGRWAEAFF.

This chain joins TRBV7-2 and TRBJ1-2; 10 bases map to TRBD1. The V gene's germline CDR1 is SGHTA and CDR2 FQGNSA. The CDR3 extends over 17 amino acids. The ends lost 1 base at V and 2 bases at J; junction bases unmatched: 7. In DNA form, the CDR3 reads TGTGCCAGCAGCTTAGTTTCTCGGGGACAGGGGAACTATGGCTACACCTTC. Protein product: CASSLVSRGQGNYGYTF. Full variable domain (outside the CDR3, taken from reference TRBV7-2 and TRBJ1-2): GAGVSQSPSNKVTEKGKDVELRCDPISGHTALYWYRQSLGQGLEFLIYFQGNSAPDKSGLPSDRFSAERTGGSVSTLTIQRTQQEDSAVYLCASSLVSRGQGNYGYTFGSGTRLTVV.